The 29 T cell receptor beta chains given below trace back to one sample, sequenced in a study of T-cell reconstitution after alpha-beta-depleted transplantation in children (TCRdb year 2016). Receptor amplification or capture employed PCR. Sequencer: Illumina HiSeq 2500. Molecular barcoding was employed in the preparation of TCR libraries, with unique molecular identifiers being used to normalize TCRbeta repertoire quantification. The public reads were reprocessed in TCRdb via fastp at Q25 and MiXCR, keeping in-frame beta chains. Records with the same CDR3 protein are collapsed into one entry carrying the most frequent genes and DNA. For this sample the table gives about 610,000 distinct CDR3 sequences, of which over 9.5% were detected only once. About 4% of the sample is in the top ten clones. The starting material was PBMCs from the stem cell graft donor, obtained from the stem cell graft. Every receptor here comes from a human donor who donated a stem cell graft to a child with acute myeloid leukemia.

The chain joins TRBV6-2 or TRBV6-3 to TRBJ1-5, with D maybe TRBD1 (5 bases). The CDR3 runs to 18 residues. Trimming took 2 bases from V and 2 from J, leaving 19 bases between them. Per the germline V gene, CDR1 is MNHEY and CDR2 is SVGEGT. CDR3 residues: CASSYRGSSFVGNQPQHF. The CDR3, as DNA: TGTGCCAGCAGTTACCGGGGCAGTAGTTTCGTAGGCAATCAGCCCCAGCATTTT.

This clonotype was seen a handful of times. This chain uses TRBV29-1 with TRBJ2-5, with 8 bases fitting TRBD1. The CDR3 runs 12 residues. The germline V gene has CDR1 SQVTM and CDR2 ANQGSEA. The trim removed 5 bases at V and 9 bases at J, leaving 8 bases unmatched. This chain's CDR3 is CSVIQGALAQYF. CDR3 bases: TGCAGCGTTATTCAGGGGGCTTTAGCCCAGTACTTC.

The genes are TRBV5-1 and TRBJ2-1; TRBD2 is a possible D gene (5 bases). The CDR3 runs to 12 residues. Trimming cost V 5 bases and J 2 bases, with 5 bases left between them. Germline loops: CDR1 SGHRS, CDR2 YFSETQ. The DNA of the CDR3 is TGCGCCAGCAGGAGGGCCTACAATGAGCAGTTCTTC. Translation gives CASRRAYNEQFF.

The rearrangement uses TRBV7-2 and TRBJ2-3; TRBD1 might be the D (6 bases). The CDR3 runs to 16 residues. V was clipped by 1 base and J by 3 bases, with 14 bases between them. CDR1 and CDR2 from the germline V gene are SGHTA and FQGNSA. The DNA of the CDR3 is TGTGCCAGCAGCTTAGGAACAGGGTGGGGGACAGATACGCAGTATTTT. It is translated as CASSLGTGWGTDTQYF.

The chain couples TRBV5-1 to TRBJ1-6; D is unresolved. V lost 0 bases and J lost 0, with 7 bases in between. Germline assignment: CDR1 SGHRS and CDR2 YFSETQ. There are 16 residues in the CDR3. This CDR3 reads CASSLETYSYNSPLHF. CDR3 nucleotide sequence: TGCGCCAGCAGCTTGGAGACGTACTCCTATAATTCACCCCTCCACTTT.

This clonotype was detected only a few times. V is TRBV29-1 and J is TRBJ1-1; D gene unclear. The CDR3 has 13 amino acids. Between the trimmed V and J ends, which lost 6 bases and 3 bases, there was a span of 14 bases. Germline CDR1 reads SQVTM; CDR2 reads ANQGSEA. The CDR3 spells CSVQIRRDTEAFF. CDR3 DNA sequence: TGCAGCGTCCAAATCCGTCGGGACACTGAAGCTTTCTTT. The whole variable domain, filled in from reference TRBV29-1 and TRBJ1-1, reads SAVISQKPSRDICQRGTSLTIQCQVDSQVTMMFWYRQQPGQSLTLIATANQGSEATYESGFVIDKFPISRPNLTFSTLTVSNMSPEDSSIYLCSVQIRRDTEAFFGQGTRLTVV.

The chain couples TRBV5-1 to TRBJ2-1, with 10 bases aligning to TRBD2. The CDR3 runs 15 residues. V was clipped by 2 bases and J by 9 bases; unmatched bases: 8. Germline V gives CDR1 SGHRS, CDR2 YFSETQ. The CDR3 DNA is TGCGCCAGCAGCTTTGATGGGCTAGCGGGAGTTGAGCAGTTCTTC. Translated: CASSFDGLAGVEQFF. Full variable domain (rest looked up from reference TRBV5-1 and TRBJ2-1): KAGVTQTPRYLIKTRGQQVTLSCSPISGHRSVSWYQQTPGQGLQFLFEYFSETQRNKGNFPGRFSGRQFSNSRSEMNVSTLELGDSALYLCASSFDGLAGVEQFFGPGTRLTVL.

V gene TRBV6-2 or TRBV6-3 combines with J gene TRBJ2-2; 10 bases agree with TRBD1. Germline V CDR1 and CDR2: MNHEY, SVGEGT. The CDR3 extends over 16 amino acids. The junction had 4 bases not matched to a gene; V was cut back by 0 bases and J by 6 bases. The CDR3 coding sequence is TGTGCCAGCAGTTACTCGTCTGGACAGGGGGCCGGGGAGCTGTTTTTT. Residues: CASSYSSGQGAGELFF.

This clonotype showed up many times. CDR3 sequence (DNA): TGTGCCATCAGCGCAGTCAACGCGAACACCGGGGAGCTGTTTTTT. This codes for CAISAVNANTGELFF. The chain joins TRBV10-3 to TRBJ2-2; no clear D gene. In germline, CDR1 is ENHRY, CDR2 SYGVKD. This CDR3 is 15 amino acids long. Between the trimmed V and J ends, which lost 6 bases and 0 bases, there was a span of 11 bases.

CDR3 DNA: TGCGCCAGCAGCTTGGTGGACCAGTCCTACAATGAGCAGTTCTTC. Protein sequence: CASSLVDQSYNEQFF. This rearrangement joins TRBV5-1 to TRBJ2-1, with D unclear. Germline V gives CDR1 SGHRS, CDR2 YFSETQ. CDR3 length: 15 amino acids. The ends were cut back, 0 bases at V and 1 base at J, with 8 bases in the middle.

This clonotype appeared many times. This rearrangement joins TRBV20-1 to TRBJ2-4; no definite D call. Germline V gives CDR1 DFQATT, CDR2 SNEGSKA (reference sequence). The CDR3 length is 15 residues. V was cut by 2 bases and J by 8 bases, with 19 bases left in between. The CDR3 nucleotides read TGCAGTGCTAGATCACGGGTGGGATTGGCGGACATTCAGTACTTC. Protein product: CSARSRVGLADIQYF.

This sequence joins TRBV4-2 and TRBJ2-7; 9 bases are a match to TRBD2. Germline CDR1 LGHNA, CDR2 YNFKEQ. There are 14 residues in the CDR3. Trimming cost V 6 bases and J 5 bases; bases outside gene matches: 8. The CDR3 region is CASSKTSGLNEQYF. The CDR3 region has the DNA TGTGCCAGCAGTAAGACTAGCGGCTTAAACGAGCAGTACTTC.

The table lists this clonotype with many counts. The chain has TRBV24-1 and TRBJ2-1; 7 bases fit TRBD2. The CDR3 loop spans 13 amino acids. Germline CDR1 and CDR2: KGHDR and SFDVKD. Trimming cost V 10 bases and J 8 bases; bases outside gene matches: 10. CDR3 sequence reads: CATRDLAGDEQFF. The CDR3 DNA follows: TGTGCCACGAGGGACTTAGCGGGTGATGAGCAGTTCTTC.

The J gene is TRBJ2-3, the V gene TRBV30; 9 nucleotides match TRBD2. The junction had 3 bases not matched to a gene; V was cut back by 3 bases and J by 5 bases. The length of the CDR3 is 13 residues. CDR1 and CDR2 (germline): GTSNPN, SVGIG (reference sequence). The CDR3 DNA follows: TGTGCCTGGAGGGGCGGGAGGGGAGATACGCAGTATTTT. It specifies CAWRGGRGDTQYF.

This clonotype was seen a few times. The V and J genes are TRBV6-4 and TRBJ1-6, with D tentatively TRBD1 (6 bases). With 4 bases removed from V and 10 bases from J, the gap between germline ends came to 8 bases. Germline V lookup: CDR1 MRHNA, CDR2 SNTAGT. CDR3 length: 12 amino acids. The CDR3 sequence is CASSGGGSPLHF. Written as DNA, the CDR3 is TGTGCCAGCAGTGGAGGGGGATCACCCCTCCACTTT.

This clonotype has more than one count but fewer than ten. The chain has TRBV29-1 and TRBJ2-7, with 10 bases lining up with TRBD2. Germline loops: CDR1 SQVTM, CDR2 ANQGSEA. The ends lost 7 bases at V and 2 bases at J; junction bases unmatched: 5. This CDR3 is 13 amino acids long. The chain's CDR3 is CSASGSFTYEQYF. In nucleotides, the CDR3 is TGCAGCGCTAGCGGGAGTTTTACCTACGAGCAGTACTTC.

The gene calls are TRBV12-3 or TRBV12-4 and TRBJ1-2, with 7 bases aligning to TRBD1. The CDR3 sequence is 11 residues long. Germline trimming cut 11 bases from V and 8 bases from J; bases unmatched to any gene: 8. The CDR3 protein is CAVQGGWGYTF. Here the CDR3 DNA reads TGTGCCGTTCAGGGGGGCTGGGGCTACACCTTC.

This rearrangement joins TRBV29-1 to TRBJ2-6, with a possible D match to TRBD1 (5 bases). CDR1 is SQVTM, CDR2 ANQGSEA, per germline. V gave up 3 bases and J gave up 4 bases, with 13 bases separating them. This CDR3 has 15 amino acids. The CDR3 DNA is TGCAGCGTTGACGGGTTGGGGCTAGGGGCCAACGTCCTGACTTTC. Amino acid sequence: CSVDGLGLGANVLTF.

This clonotype was detected ten times or more. V is TRBV5-1 and J is TRBJ2-3; no clear D gene. CDR3 length: 14 amino acids. The germline V gene encodes CDR1 SGHRS and CDR2 YFSETQ. V was pared by 0 bases and J by 4 bases, with 9 bases between. The CDR3 region has the DNA TGCGCCAGCAGCTTGGGCTCCACAGCAGATACGCAGTATTTT. Its translation: CASSLGSTADTQYF.

The sample holds many counts of this clonotype. CDR3 protein: CASSPGQGSFFYGYTF. The DNA for the CDR3 is TGTGCCAGCAGCCCAGGACAGGGGTCGTTTTTCTATGGCTACACCTTC. The chain couples TRBV6-1 to TRBJ1-2, with TRBD1 matching over 9 bases. This CDR3 region has 16 residues. Germline CDR1 is MNHNS and CDR2 is SASEGT. Losses at the gene ends were 6 bases for V and 4 bases for J; bases not matched to a gene: 12.

The chain has TRBV3-1 and TRBJ2-1; 7 bases match TRBD2. Trimming at V came to 4 bases and at J to 6 bases, leaving 9 bases not matched to a gene. This CDR3 is built from 15 residues. Germline CDR1 is LGHDT and CDR2 is YNNKEL (reference sequence). The CDR3 region has the DNA TGTGCCAGCAGCCGGGGGTGGGGGGGACCCAATGAGCAGTTCTTC. Its translation is CASSRGWGGPNEQFF.

This clonotype appeared a few times. The chain recombines TRBV20-1 with TRBJ2-2; 12 bases are a match to TRBD2. V shed 6 bases and J 4 bases; nucleotides not matched to a gene: 9. The CDR3 is 16 residues long. Per the germline V gene, CDR1 is DFQATT and CDR2 is SNEGSKA (reference sequence). This CDR3 is CSADRLAGDSTGELFF. CDR3 nucleotide sequence: TGCAGTGCAGACCGACTAGCGGGAGATAGCACCGGGGAGCTGTTTTTT.

The chain combines TRBV2 with TRBJ2-2, with D possibly being TRBD2 (6 bases). The V gene lost 6 bases and the J gene lost 0 bases, with 8 bases spanning the gap. Germline CDR1 reads SNHLY; CDR2 reads FYNNEI. The CDR3 contains 14 residues. The CDR3 DNA follows: TGTGCCAGCAGAGGGGACTCGAACACCGGGGAGCTGTTTTTT. It is translated as CASRGDSNTGELFF.

The chain has TRBV11-3 and TRBJ1-1; D is unclear. The germline V gene encodes CDR1 SGHNT and CDR2 YENEEA. Trimming pared 5 bases from V and 0 bases from J, leaving 7 bases between. The CDR3 is made up of 13 amino acids. CDR3 nucleotides: TGTGCCAGCAGCACCGAGATGAACACTGAAGCTTTCTTT. Encoded protein: CASSTEMNTEAFF.

V and J are TRBV20-1 and TRBJ2-1; D gene ambiguous. Germline CDR1 is DFQATT and CDR2 is SNEGSKA (reference sequence). Trimming left V 6 bases short and J 8 bases short, with 11 bases between. The CDR3 consists of 11 residues. The CDR3 protein is CSAPLFDEQFF. The CDR3 DNA is TGCAGTGCCCCCCTTTTTGATGAGCAGTTCTTC.

This chain connects TRBV12-3 or TRBV12-4 to TRBJ1-5; D not resolved. V lost 3 bases, J lost 9 bases, and 12 bases lay in between. The CDR3 covers 13 residues. The CDR3 DNA reads TGTGCCAGCAGTTTCCCCGGGAGGAGGCCCCAGCATTTT. Encoded protein: CASSFPGRRPQHF.

The chain employs TRBV5-1 and TRBJ2-5; D is undetermined. The germline V and J ends were trimmed by 5 bases and 3 bases, with 11 bases remaining between them. CDR1 is SGHRS and CDR2 is YFSETQ in the germline V gene. CDR3 length: 13 amino acids. The CDR3 bases are TGCGCCAGCAGAAAGGCAGCAGAAGAGACCCAGTACTTC. It is translated as CASRKAAEETQYF. Variable domain in full (rest from reference TRBV5-1 and TRBJ2-5): KAGVTQTPRYLIKTRGQQVTLSCSPISGHRSVSWYQQTPGQGLQFLFEYFSETQRNKGNFPGRFSGRQFSNSRSEMNVSTLELGDSALYLCASRKAAEETQYFGPGTRLLVL.

The chain's CDR3 is CASSLASGDQPQHF. The CDR3 nucleotides are TGCGCCAGCAGCTTGGCCTCAGGGGATCAGCCCCAGCATTTT. This sequence joins TRBV5-1 and TRBJ1-5; weak D call: TRBD1 (6 bases). CDR3 length: 14 amino acids. With 0 bases removed from V and 5 bases from J, the gap between germline ends came to 9 bases. Germline assignment: CDR1 SGHRS and CDR2 YFSETQ.

This clonotype was counted only a few times. CDR3 in amino acids: CASSFVPTGGREQFF. The CDR3 DNA is TGTGCCAGCAGTTTCGTTCCGACAGGGGGGAGGGAGCAGTTCTTC. The rearrangement uses TRBV27 and TRBJ2-1; 9 nucleotides match TRBD1. Looked up from germline, CDR1 is MNHEY and CDR2 is SMNVEV (reference sequence). V shed 3 bases and J 10 bases; nucleotides not matched to a gene: 10. This CDR3 is built from 15 residues.